The rows below give T cell receptor beta chains drawn from one sample of a study of OX40 agonist ivuxolimab in advanced cancers. TCRdb's table, derived via immunoSEQ multiplex PCR, lists solely in-frame clones and lacks some. The table has fewer than 85,000 clones, 75% to 80% seen once; the top ten hold 1.6%. The starting material was CD4+ or CD8+ T cells sorted from blood, obtained in a trial of the OX40 agonist ivuxolimab. The receptors come from an adult with an advanced solid tumor such as melanoma, head and neck, liver or kidney cancer. Each CDR3 is given with its conserved first and last residue. Fields, in order: D gene, V gene, clone size, J gene, CDR3 DNA, CDR3 protein. A D gene is named only where the DNA matches it firmly. The size of a clone is reported for some rows only, either as once, few or many, or as a class for expanded clones.

d_gene: -; v_gene: TRBV30; abundance: few; j_gene: TRBJ1-5; CDR3nt: TGTGCCTGGAGTGTCCAAGGGGGCAATCAGCCCCAGCATTTT; CDR3aa: CAWSVQGGNQPQHF
d_gene: -; v_gene: TRBV5-4; abundance: -; j_gene: TRBJ1-1; CDR3nt: TGTGCCAGCAGTAAGGCCAACACTGAAGCTTTCTTT; CDR3aa: CASSKANTEAFF
d_gene: TRBD1; v_gene: TRBV30; abundance: once; j_gene: TRBJ2-5; CDR3nt: TGTGCCTGGAGCCTAACCGGGACAGGGTTAGAGACCCAGTACTTC; CDR3aa: CAWSLTGTGLETQYF
d_gene: TRBD1; v_gene: TRBV6-5; abundance: -; j_gene: TRBJ2-5; CDR3nt: TGTGCCAGCAGCCCCGACAGGGGCCAAGAGACCCAGTACTTC; CDR3aa: CASSPDRGQETQYF
d_gene: -; v_gene: TRBV10-2; abundance: -; j_gene: TRBJ2-1; CDR3nt: TGCGCCAGCAGAGACCCAGGGTCCTACAATGAGCAGTTCTTC; CDR3aa: CASRDPGSYNEQFF
d_gene: -; v_gene: TRBV18; abundance: once; j_gene: TRBJ2-1; CDR3nt: TGTGCCAGCTCACCCGCCGTAGCTAGCCGAAACAATGAGCAGTTCTTC; CDR3aa: CASSPAVASRNNEQFF
d_gene: TRBD2; v_gene: TRBV30; abundance: -; j_gene: TRBJ2-5; CDR3nt: TGTGCCCGGAACGGGGGGGAGACCCAGTACTTC; CDR3aa: CARNGGETQYF
d_gene: -; v_gene: TRBV30; abundance: once; j_gene: TRBJ2-2; CDR3nt: TGTGCCTGGAGTGTATGGGTGAACACCGGGGAGCTGTTTTTT; CDR3aa: CAWSVWVNTGELFF
d_gene: TRBD1; v_gene: TRBV5-1; abundance: -; j_gene: TRBJ1-6; CDR3nt: TGCGCCAGCAGCCCGGGACAGAATTCACCCCTCCACTTT; CDR3aa: CASSPGQNSPLHF
d_gene: -; v_gene: TRBV6-6; abundance: -; j_gene: TRBJ2-5; CDR3nt: TGTGCCAGCAGTTACGGCCAAGAGACCCAGTACTTC; CDR3aa: CASSYGQETQYF
d_gene: TRBD1; v_gene: TRBV6-6; abundance: -; j_gene: TRBJ1-2; CDR3nt: TGTGCCAGCAACTCCCGAGGACAGGGTACTGGCTACACCTTC; CDR3aa: CASNSRGQGTGYTF
d_gene: -; v_gene: TRBV9; abundance: -; j_gene: TRBJ1-4; CDR3nt: TGTGCCAGCAGCACCACAGCAACTAATGAAAAACTGTTTTTT; CDR3aa: CASSTTATNEKLFF
d_gene: TRBD2; v_gene: TRBV4-2; abundance: -; j_gene: TRBJ2-7; CDR3nt: TGTGCCAGCAGCCAAGATCCCCCTTTCGGGGGGGCGTCTTACGAGCAGTACTTC; CDR3aa: CASSQDPPFGGASYEQYF
d_gene: -; v_gene: TRBV5-3; abundance: -; j_gene: TRBJ2-5; CDR3nt: TGTGCCAGAAGCGTCGGGACCCGACCGCGGCGAAAAGAGACCCAGTACTTC; CDR3aa: CARSVGTRPRRKETQYF
d_gene: -; v_gene: TRBV5-4; abundance: few; j_gene: TRBJ2-3; CDR3nt: TGTGCCAGCAGCTTGCGGGGGGCCACAGATACGCAGTATTTT; CDR3aa: CASSLRGATDTQYF
d_gene: -; v_gene: TRBV6-5; abundance: few; j_gene: TRBJ1-5; CDR3nt: TGTGCCACCAACAAGGCCAATCAGCCCCAGCATTTT; CDR3aa: CATNKANQPQHF
d_gene: TRBD1; v_gene: TRBV11-2; abundance: -; j_gene: TRBJ2-1; CDR3nt: TGTGCCAGCAGCTTAGTGGGACAGGGGGCATATGAGCAGTTCTTC; CDR3aa: CASSLVGQGAYEQFF
d_gene: TRBD1; v_gene: TRBV5-4; abundance: -; j_gene: TRBJ2-5; CDR3nt: TGTGCCAGCAGACTAGGGACAGGGGGGATCGAGACCCAGTACTTC; CDR3aa: CASRLGTGGIETQYF
d_gene: -; v_gene: TRBV10-2; abundance: -; j_gene: TRBJ1-3; CDR3nt: TGCGCCAGCAAGCTGGACGCTAGCTCTGGAAACACCATATATTTT; CDR3aa: CASKLDASSGNTIYF
d_gene: -; v_gene: TRBV28; abundance: few; j_gene: TRBJ1-5; CDR3nt: TGTGCCACCACAGCACAGATTAGCAATCAGCCCCAGCATTTT; CDR3aa: CATTAQISNQPQHF
d_gene: -; v_gene: TRBV2; abundance: -; j_gene: TRBJ2-2; CDR3nt: TGTGCCAGCAAAAAGCAGGGACTCCTGAACACCGGGGAGCTGTTTTTT; CDR3aa: CASKKQGLLNTGELFF
d_gene: -; v_gene: TRBV6-6; abundance: -; j_gene: TRBJ1-2; CDR3nt: TGTGCCAGCAGTTACGATGGGTTCTATGGCTACACCTTC; CDR3aa: CASSYDGFYGYTF
d_gene: -; v_gene: TRBV5-3; abundance: -; j_gene: TRBJ1-2; CDR3nt: TGTGCCAGAAGGTCCCTGTGGCAGGGCTATGGCTACACCTTC; CDR3aa: CARRSLWQGYGYTF
d_gene: -; v_gene: TRBV6-5; abundance: -; j_gene: TRBJ2-7; CDR3nt: TGTGCCAGCAGTTACGGACCCTCTTACTACGAGCAGTACTTC; CDR3aa: CASSYGPSYYEQYF
d_gene: -; v_gene: TRBV5-4; abundance: once; j_gene: TRBJ1-4; CDR3nt: TGTGCCAGCAGCTTGGGTATCCGGGAAAAACTGTTTTTT; CDR3aa: CASSLGIREKLFF
d_gene: -; v_gene: TRBV6-5; abundance: once; j_gene: TRBJ2-7; CDR3nt: TGTGCCAGCAGACCCGGACAGTTGGCCTACGAGCAGTACTTC; CDR3aa: CASRPGQLAYEQYF